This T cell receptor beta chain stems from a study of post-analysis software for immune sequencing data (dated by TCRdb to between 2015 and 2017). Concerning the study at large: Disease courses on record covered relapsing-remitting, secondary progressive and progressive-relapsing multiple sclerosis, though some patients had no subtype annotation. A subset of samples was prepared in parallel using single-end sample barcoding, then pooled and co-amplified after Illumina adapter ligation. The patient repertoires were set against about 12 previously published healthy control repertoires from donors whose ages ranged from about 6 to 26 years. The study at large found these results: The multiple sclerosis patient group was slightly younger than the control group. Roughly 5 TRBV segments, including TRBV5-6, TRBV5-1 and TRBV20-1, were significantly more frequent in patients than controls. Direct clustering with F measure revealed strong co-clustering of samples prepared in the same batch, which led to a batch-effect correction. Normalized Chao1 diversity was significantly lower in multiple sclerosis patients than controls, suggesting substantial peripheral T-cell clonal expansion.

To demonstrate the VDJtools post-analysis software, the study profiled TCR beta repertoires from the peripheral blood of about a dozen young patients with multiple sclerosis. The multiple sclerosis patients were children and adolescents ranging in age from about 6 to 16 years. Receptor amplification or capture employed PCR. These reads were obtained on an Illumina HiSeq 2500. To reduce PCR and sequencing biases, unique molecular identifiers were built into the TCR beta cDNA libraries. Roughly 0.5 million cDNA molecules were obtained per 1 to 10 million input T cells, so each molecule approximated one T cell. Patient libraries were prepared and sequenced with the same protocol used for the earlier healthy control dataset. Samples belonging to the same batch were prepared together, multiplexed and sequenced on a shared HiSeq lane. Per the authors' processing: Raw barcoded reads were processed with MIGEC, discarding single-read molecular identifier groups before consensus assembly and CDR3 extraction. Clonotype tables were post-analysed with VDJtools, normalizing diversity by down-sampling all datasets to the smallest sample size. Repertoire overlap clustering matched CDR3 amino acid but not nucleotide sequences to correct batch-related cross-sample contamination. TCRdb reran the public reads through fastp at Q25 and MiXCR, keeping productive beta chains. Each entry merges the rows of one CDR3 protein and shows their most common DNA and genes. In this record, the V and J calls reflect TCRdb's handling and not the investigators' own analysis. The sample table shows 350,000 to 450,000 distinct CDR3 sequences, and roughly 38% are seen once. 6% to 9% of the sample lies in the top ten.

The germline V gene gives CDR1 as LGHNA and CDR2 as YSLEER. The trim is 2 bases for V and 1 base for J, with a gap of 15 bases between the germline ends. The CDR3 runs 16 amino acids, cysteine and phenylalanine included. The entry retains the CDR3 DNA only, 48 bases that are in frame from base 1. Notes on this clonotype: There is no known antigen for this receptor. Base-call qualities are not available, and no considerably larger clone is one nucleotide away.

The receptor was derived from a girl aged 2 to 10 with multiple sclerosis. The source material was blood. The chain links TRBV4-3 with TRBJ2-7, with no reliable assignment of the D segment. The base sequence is TGCGCCAGCAGCCAAACTTCGACCGCCCCTTCCTACGAGCAGTACTTC. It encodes CASSQTSTAPSYEQYF.